The 23 T cell receptor beta chains presented below share a single source sample, sequenced in a study of cytomegalovirus exposure and HLA in healthy donors (dated by TCRdb to 2016 to 2017). Receptor amplification or capture employed the immunoSEQ multiplex PCR assay. For the multiplex PCR, a mixture combining 60 forward primers for TCR Vbeta segments and 13 reverse primers for TCR Jbeta segments was used. TCRdb provides this immuneACCESS table in a form limited to in-frame rearrangements. Some clones are lacking; in checked studies, under half of them reflect an unresolved V gene, and why the rest are absent is not known. Counted in this sample were 30,000 to 35,000 clones; approximately 80% of them appeared once. Roughly 6% of the sample goes to the ten largest clones. The sequencing sample was made of PBMCs. Source of these receptors: a male donor in good health and CMV-seronegative.

This clone was recorded a few times. The V gene is TRBV6-4, the J gene TRBJ1-5, with D possibly being TRBD1 (6 bases). Germline CDR1 is MRHNA and CDR2 is SNTAGT. The CDR3 is made up of 15 amino acids. Trimming took 3 bases from V and 7 from J, leaving 16 bases between them. CDR3 nucleotides: TGTGCCAGCAGTGAAGGCGGAGGGGGAGGGCAGCCCCAGCATTTT. Translation: CASSEGGGGGQPQHF.

This chain uses TRBV5-1 with TRBJ1-1; unclear D gene. V lost 0 bases and J 1 base, leaving 7 bases between the germline ends. Germline-derived CDR1 and CDR2 are SGHRS and YFSETQ. CDR3 length equals 14 residues. In DNA form, the CDR3 reads TGCGCCAGCAGCTTGGTTTCAGGGAACACTGAAGCTTTCTTT. It is translated as CASSLVSGNTEAFF.

This clone was seen more than once but under ten times. This sequence joins TRBV19 and TRBJ1-3; D perhaps matches TRBD1 (5 bases). The CDR3 has 13 residues. V was shortened by 8 bases and J by 4 bases, with 12 bases between the two germline ends. Germline CDR1 and CDR2: LNHDA and SQIVND (reference sequence). The CDR3 sequence is CASSTQGGNTIYF. The CDR3 DNA reads as TGTGCCAGTTCGACCCAGGGCGGAAACACCATATATTTT.

This clone is a singleton in its sample. The rearrangement uses TRBV7-9 and TRBJ2-3; TRBD2 matches 8 bases. CDR3 length: 17 amino acids. Per the germline V gene, CDR1 is SEHNR and CDR2 is FQNEAQ (reference sequence). Trimming at V came to 4 bases and at J to 2 bases, leaving 11 bases not matched to a gene. The CDR3 reads CASSSRLSGGPTDTQYF. The CDR3 nucleotides are TGTGCCAGCAGCTCCCGACTGTCGGGAGGGCCCACAGATACGCAGTATTTT.

This rearrangement joins TRBV6-5 to TRBJ2-5; TRBD2 is a possible D gene (5 bases). The CDR3 has 14 amino acids. Per germline, CDR1 MNHEY and CDR2 SVGAGI. The ends were cut back, 0 bases at V and 2 bases at J, with 7 bases in the middle. The CDR3: CASSYSRGQETQYF. The CDR3 nucleotides read TGTGCCAGCAGTTACTCCCGGGGTCAAGAGACCCAGTACTTC.

Only a few counts were recorded for this clone. The DNA of the CDR3 is TGTGCCAGCAGCGTAAATGAGGGGGTTAGCTATGGCTACACCTTC. It is translated as CASSVNEGVSYGYTF. The chain combines TRBV9 with TRBJ1-2; D might be TRBD1 (6 bases). The ends were cut back, 1 base at V and 4 bases at J, with 14 bases in the middle. The CDR3 covers 15 residues. Germline CDR1 is SGDLS and CDR2 is YYNGEE.

This chain joins TRBV11-1 and TRBJ1-6, with 7 bases aligning to TRBD1. There are 14 residues in the CDR3. V was clipped by 6 bases and J by 9 bases; unmatched bases: 8. The V gene's germline CDR1 is SGHAT and CDR2 FQDESV (reference sequence). The CDR3, as DNA: TGTGCCAGCAGTTCAGACAGGGAAGGTTCACCCCTCCACTTT. As protein: CASSSDREGSPLHF.

This clone was recorded a few times. The chain uses TRBV7-4 and TRBJ1-1; the match to TRBD1 covers 9 bases. The ends lost 6 bases at V and 12 bases at J; junction bases unmatched: 8. This CDR3 spans 12 amino acids. Germline V lookup: CDR1 SGHVT, CDR2 SQSDAQ. The CDR3 bases are TGTGCCAGCAGGCGACCGGGACAGGGTTCTTTCTTT. It is translated as CASRRPGQGSFF. Full variable domain (remainder filled in from reference TRBV7-4 and TRBJ1-1): GAGVSQSPRYKVAKRGRDVALRCDSISGHVTLYWYRQTLGQGSEVLTYSQSDAQRDKSGRPSGRFSAERPERSVSTLKIQRTEQGDSAVYLCASRRPGQGSFFGQGTRLTVV.

The rearrangement uses TRBV6-6 and TRBJ1-1; the D gene is possibly TRBD1 (6 bases). Germline lookup yields CDR1 MNHNY and CDR2 SVGAGI (reference sequence). V was clipped by 2 bases and J by 1 base, with 14 bases between them. The CDR3 is 16 amino acids. For the CDR3, the DNA is TGTGCCAGCAGTTACGGTTCCGCGACAGGGAACACTGAAGCTTTCTTT. It yields the protein CASSYGSATGNTEAFF.

The rearrangement uses TRBV6-5 and TRBJ1-2, with D maybe TRBD1 (5 bases). Trimming shortened V by 6 bases and J by 7 bases, and 21 bases separated the two germline ends. The CDR3 loop spans 15 amino acids. Germline CDR1 reads MNHEY; CDR2 reads SVGAGI. The CDR3 reads CASRGGTEGLVGYTF. CDR3 nucleotides: TGTGCCAGCAGGGGGGGGACGGAGGGTCTGGTTGGCTACACCTTC.

The rearrangement links TRBV7-2 to TRBJ2-7, with TRBD2 identical over 13 bases. V shed 5 bases and J 5 bases; nucleotides not matched to a gene: 3. CDR1 and CDR2 (germline): SGHTA, FQGNSA. The CDR3 has 14 residues. The CDR3 spells CASSPLAGGHEQYF. The CDR3 nucleotides are TGTGCCAGCAGCCCACTAGCGGGAGGGCACGAGCAGTACTTC. The entire variable domain, with the rest obtained from reference TRBV7-2 and TRBJ2-7, is as follows: GAGVSQSPSNKVTEKGKDVELRCDPISGHTALYWYRQSLGQGLEFLIYFQGNSAPDKSGLPSDRFSAERTGGSVSTLTIQRTQQEDSAVYLCASSPLAGGHEQYFGPGTRLTVT.

The chain uses TRBV4-1 and TRBJ2-7, with 7 bases fitting TRBD2. Germline trimming cut 4 bases from V and 0 bases from J; bases unmatched to any gene: 3. In germline, CDR1 is MGHRA, CDR2 YSYEKL. The CDR3 totals 14 residues. This chain's CDR3 is CASSRTSVSYEQYF. The CDR3, as DNA: TGCGCCAGCAGCCGAACTAGCGTCTCCTACGAGCAGTACTTC.

By share, this clone counts as medium-sized. V and J are TRBV7-9 and TRBJ2-7; D might be TRBD1 (5 bases). The CDR3 has 14 amino acids. V was shortened by 5 bases and J by 6 bases, with 17 bases between the two germline ends. In germline, CDR1 is SEHNR, CDR2 FQNEAQ (reference sequence). CDR3 loop: CASSPTTESTEQYF. The CDR3 DNA reads as TGTGCCAGCAGCCCTACGACAGAATCGACCGAGCAGTACTTC.

The J gene is TRBJ1-2, the V gene TRBV9; tentatively, D is TRBD1 (5 bases). This CDR3 region has 13 residues. V shed 1 base and J shed 6 bases, with 10 bases lying between them. The V gene's germline CDR1 is SGDLS and CDR2 YYNGEE. CDR3 sequence reads: CASSVHRLNGYTF. The CDR3, as DNA: TGTGCCAGCAGCGTACACAGGTTGAATGGCTACACCTTC. Based on the CDR3 plus reference TRBV9 and TRBJ1-2, the full variable domain is DSGVTQTPKHLITATGQRVTLRCSPRSGDLSVYWYQQSLDQGLQFLIQYYNGEERAKGNILERFSAQQFPDLHSELNLSSLELGDSALYFCASSVHRLNGYTFGSGTRLTVV.

V and J are TRBV2 and TRBJ1-2, with D perhaps matching TRBD1 (6 bases). This CDR3 has 14 residues. Per germline, CDR1 SNHLY and CDR2 FYNNEI. Deletions cut 5 bases from V and 5 bases from J, with 15 bases between. CDR3 in DNA: TGTGCCAGCAGTAGGGAACAGGGAATTTATGGCTACACCTTC. Protein sequence: CASSREQGIYGYTF.

This clone was observed once. This chain joins TRBV29-1 and TRBJ1-4; D gene ambiguous. The CDR3 spans 11 residues. The V gene's germline CDR1 is SQVTM and CDR2 ANQGSEA. The V and J ends lost 8 bases and 11 bases respectively, with 15 bases between them. CDR3 in amino acids: CSTLRGGKLFF. CDR3 nucleotide sequence: TGCAGCACCCTCAGAGGAGGGAAACTGTTTTTT.

The chain couples TRBV2 to TRBJ2-7; D might be TRBD1 (6 bases). Trimming stripped 4 bases from V and 0 bases from J, with 10 bases between. There are 14 residues in the CDR3. Germline assignment: CDR1 SNHLY and CDR2 FYNNEI. The DNA for the CDR3 is TGTGCCAGCAGTGTACAGGGTTCCTCCTACGAGCAGTACTTC. Its translation is CASSVQGSSYEQYF.

The rearrangement uses TRBV19 and TRBJ2-1; 15 positions agree with TRBD2. The germline V gene has CDR1 LNHDA and CDR2 SQIVND (reference sequence). V was pared by 5 bases and J by 9 bases, with 5 bases of the junction left unmatched. CDR3 length equals 15 residues. The CDR3 loop is CASSPGLAGGGEQFF. The CDR3 region has the DNA TGTGCCAGTAGTCCTGGACTAGCGGGGGGGGGTGAGCAGTTCTTC.

The V and J genes are TRBV6-6 and TRBJ1-6; D is uncertain. Deletions cut 0 bases from V and 5 bases from J, with 8 bases between. This CDR3 is 15 amino acids long. The germline V gene has CDR1 MNHNY and CDR2 SVGAGI (reference sequence). The CDR3 bases are TGTGCCAGCAGTTACTCAAGGCAGGATAATTCACCCCTCCACTTT. Its protein product is CASSYSRQDNSPLHF.

CDR3 region: CASSYRQGTGYTF. The DNA of the CDR3 is TGTGCCAGCAGTTACCGACAGGGTACGGGCTACACCTTC. The rearrangement joins TRBV6-5 to TRBJ1-2; 7 bases map to TRBD1. Germline V gene data show CDR1 as MNHEY and CDR2 as SVGAGI. The CDR3 extends over 13 amino acids. J was trimmed by 8 bases and V by 2 bases; bases with no gene match: 5.

The chain combines TRBV5-4 with TRBJ2-7, with 9 bases identical to TRBD1. This CDR3 spans 14 amino acids. CDR1 SGHNT and CDR2 YYREEE come from the germline V gene (reference sequence). The ends lost 4 bases at V and 3 bases at J; junction bases unmatched: 5. The CDR3 DNA reads TGTGCCAGCAGCCACTGGGACAGGGTCTACGAGCAGTACTTC. Amino acids: CASSHWDRVYEQYF.

The chain joins TRBV10-2 to TRBJ2-7; 11 bases match TRBD2. Unmatched junction bases numbered 3, after V lost 6 bases and J lost 2 bases. The CDR3 sequence is 14 residues long. In germline, CDR1 is WSHSY, CDR2 SAAADI. CDR3 nucleotides: TGCGCCAGCAGGGGGACTAGCGGTACCTACGAGCAGTACTTC. It is translated as CASRGTSGTYEQYF.

The V and J genes are TRBV7-8 and TRBJ1-1; D not certain. The germline V gene encodes CDR1 SGHVS and CDR2 FQNEAQ. With 2 bases removed from V and 4 bases from J, the gap between germline ends came to 14 bases. This CDR3 has 15 amino acids. The CDR3 sequence: CASSLMGGPVTEAFF. The DNA for the CDR3 is TGTGCCAGCAGCTTAATGGGAGGTCCTGTCACTGAAGCTTTCTTT. The full variable domain, with the rest looked up from reference TRBV7-8 and TRBJ1-1, is GAGVSQSPRYKVAKRGQDVALRCDPISGHVSLFWYQQALGQGPEFLTYFQNEAQLDKSGLPSDRFFAERPEGSVSTLKIQRTQQEDSAVYLCASSLMGGPVTEAFFGQGTRLTVV.